This T cell receptor (beta chain) comes out of a study of blood T cells in healthy people across ages. Remarks on this clonotype: Its antigen remains unidentified.

General study findings and limits: Estimated diversity that came from one million T cells was considered an underestimate.

With a J-beta primer mix and a sample-barcoded 5' primer, a second PCR ran 7 to 11 cycles. Each cDNA molecule was tagged by a template-switch adaptor with 12 random nucleotides. CDR3-containing paired-end reads numbered at least 3 million in each sample. TCRdb re-called the 5' RACE reads with MiXCR, one entry per CDR3 protein. The top ten clones hold under 65% of a sample with a few hundred thousand distinct CDR3 sequences, approximately 47% of them seen once. Per sample, no less than 6 micrograms of total RNA were extracted. The TCR originated in a man in his 60s in good health. Sequences were obtained from blood.

The CDR3 DNA reads as TGTGCCACCAGCAGAGTGAAGCGGGAGAATGAGCAGTTCTTC. It is translated as CATSRVKRENEQFF. This chain uses TRBV15 with TRBJ2-1, with 8 bases lining up with TRBD2. J gave up 7 bases and V 1 base, and 3 bases lay outside the gene matches. There are 14 residues in the CDR3. The germline V gene has CDR1 LNHNV and CDR2 YYDKDF (reference sequence). The variable domain in full, completed from reference TRBV15 and TRBJ2-1, reads DAMVIQNPRYQVTQFGKPVTLSCSQTLNHNVMYWYQQKSSQAPKLLFHYYDKDFNNEADTPDNFQSRRPNTSFCFLDIRSPGLGDTAMYLCATSRVKRENEQFFGPGTRLTVL.